These 20 T cell receptor beta chains share one sample of origin, sequenced in a study of read filtering for tumor transcriptome and immune sequencing. The library was built from around 0.4 ug RNA with molecular barcoded adaptors for alpha/delta and beta/gamma chains. In TCRdb, the reads were re-called with MiXCR into one record per CDR3 protein. The sample has about 57,000 distinct CDR3 sequences, more than 20% seen once. Sequencing input: a population of CD138-negative cells sorted from bone marrow. These receptors came from a donor over 35 with multiple myeloma.

This clonotype was counted only a few times. The chain joins TRBV28 to TRBJ1-5; no reliable D call. Germline values: CDR1 MDHEN, CDR2 SYDVKM. V lost 3 bases and J 4 bases, leaving 16 bases between the germline ends. This CDR3 is built from 16 residues. The CDR3, as DNA: TGTGCCAGCAGTTTCCCCGACACGGGTAGGAATCAGCCCCAGCATTTT. Translated, it gives CASSFPDTGRNQPQHF.

Comments on this clonotype: This may be a read error, as it is one base from a much larger clone. The chain links TRBV20-1 to TRBJ1-5, with a possible D match to TRBD1 (6 bases). V was cut by 7 bases and J by 0 bases, with 16 bases left in between. Per the germline V gene, CDR1 is DFQATT and CDR2 is SNEGSKA (reference sequence). This CDR3 comprises 15 residues. CDR3 in DNA: TGCAGTGGTCGGAGGGGGACAAATAGCAATCAGCCCCAGCATTTT. Protein product: CSGRRGTNSNQPQHF.

With regard to this clonotype: A much larger clone lies one base from this, so it may be a read error. The gene calls are TRBV12-3 or TRBV12-4 and TRBJ1-5; TRBD1 matches at 9 bases. The CDR3 spans 15 residues. CDR3 region: CASSPSGQGRQPPHF. CDR3 sequence (DNA): TGTGCCAGCAGTCCGTCGGGACAGGGACGTCAGCCCCCGCATTTT.

This clonotype was recorded at least ten times. The chain has TRBV28 and TRBJ1-5; a possible D gene is TRBD1 (5 bases). Trimming stripped 5 bases from V and 9 bases from J, with 11 bases between. The CDR3 totals 12 residues. Germline CDR1 reads MDHEN; CDR2 reads SYDVKM. The CDR3 coding sequence is TGTGCCAGCAGTAGGGGAAGAGGGCCCCAGCATTTT. It translates to CASSRGRGPQHF.

The sample holds many counts of this clonotype. J is TRBJ2-1 and V is TRBV20-1, with 10 positions matching TRBD2. CDR1 DFQATT and CDR2 SNEGSKA come from the germline V gene (reference sequence). Trimming at V came to 3 bases and at J to 0 bases, leaving 5 bases not matched to a gene. This CDR3 is 16 amino acids long. The CDR3 region has the DNA TGCAGTGCTAGGGCTAGCGGGGGTGTCTCCTACAATGAGCAGTTCTTC. It is translated as CSARASGGVSYNEQFF.

This clonotype was recorded many times. The genes are TRBV7-9 and TRBJ1-1, with 8 bases matching TRBD1. CDR1 and CDR2 (germline): SEHNR, FQNEAQ (reference sequence). The trim removed 2 bases at V and 10 bases at J, leaving 6 bases unmatched. This CDR3 is 13 amino acids long. CDR3 nucleotide sequence: TGTGCCAGCAGCTTACAGGACAGGGCGGTAGCTTTCTTT. It encodes CASSLQDRAVAFF.

This clonotype has a count of ten or more. The J gene is TRBJ1-1, the V gene TRBV4-1; no reliable D call. Germline V gives CDR1 MGHRA, CDR2 YSYEKL. V lost 3 bases and J 0 bases, leaving 14 bases between the germline ends. The CDR3 has 16 amino acids. CDR3 DNA: TGCGCCAGCAGCCACTTTTGGAGGACGGTGAACACTGAAGCTTTCTTT. It specifies CASSHFWRTVNTEAFF.

This clonotype was counted ten times or more. The chain employs TRBV6-5 and TRBJ2-5; 9 positions match TRBD2. Germline trimming cut 6 bases from V and 4 bases from J; bases unmatched to any gene: 6. Germline loops: CDR1 MNHEY, CDR2 SVGAGI. The CDR3 sequence is 14 residues long. The CDR3 coding sequence is TGTGCCAGCAGCAATCGGCGGGGGGGAGAGACCCAGTACTTC. Residues: CASSNRRGGETQYF.

The sample holds many counts of this clonotype. V and J are TRBV12-3 or TRBV12-4 and TRBJ2-1; D gene unclear. Trimming shortened V by 10 bases and J by 0 bases, and 13 bases separated the two germline ends. The CDR3 has 14 residues. CDR3 nucleotide sequence: TGTGCCATCTCGACCCAGAGCTCCTACAATGAGCAGTTCTTC. Protein product: CAISTQSSYNEQFF.

This clonotype was seen many times. The J gene is TRBJ2-1, the V gene TRBV29-1; 11 bases align to TRBD2. V dropped 0 bases and J dropped 16; count of bases not matched to a gene: 11. The CDR3 runs to 14 residues. The germline CDR1 and CDR2 sequences are SQVTM and ANQGSEA. This CDR3 reads CSVEDLPGLAAPFF. CDR3 nucleotides: TGCAGCGTTGAAGATCTTCCGGGACTAGCGGCCCCTTTCTTC.

This clonotype was counted only a few times. The chain joins TRBV20-1 to TRBJ1-5; D gene uncertain. The CDR3 is made up of 13 amino acids. The germline V gene has CDR1 DFQATT and CDR2 SNEGSKA (reference sequence). The ends were cut back, 1 base at V and 4 bases at J, with 8 bases in the middle. CDR3 in DNA: TGCAGTGCTAGAGGTGACGGTAATCAGCCCCAGCATTTT. Protein sequence: CSARGDGNQPQHF.

This clonotype was recorded a few times. V gene TRBV7-8 combines with J gene TRBJ2-7; 8 bases fit TRBD2. From germline, CDR1 is SGHVS and CDR2 FQNEAQ. CDR3 length equals 15 residues. With V trimmed by 3 bases and J by 4 bases, 8 bases remained unmatched. In DNA form, the CDR3 reads TGTGCCAGCAGCTTCCCCCGGGAGGGCCGATACGAGCAGTACTTC. Encoded protein: CASSFPREGRYEQYF.

Notes on this clonotype: Likely a read error: the CDR3 ends without its conserved phenylalanine or tryptophan. It is unclear where the CDR3 begins or ends on the DNA, so no DNA is shown, and the CDR3 is as TCRdb lists it. The chain has TRBV5-1 and TRBJ2-5; TRBD2 was called by the table and not checked on the DNA. Germline V gene sequence: CDR1 SGHRS, CDR2 YFSETQ. The CDR3 length equals 14 residues, ends included. The CDR3 reads CASSSARPPETQHS.

This clonotype was seen ten or more times. This sequence joins TRBV12-5 and TRBJ1-1; maybe TRBD1 (6 bases). Germline CDR1 LGHNT, CDR2 FRNRAP. The CDR3 totals 16 residues. V shed 7 bases and J shed 3 bases, with 21 bases lying between them. The CDR3 protein is CASARPWGGWDTEAFF. In nucleotides, the CDR3 is TGTGCTAGTGCCCGGCCTTGGGGGGGCTGGGACACTGAAGCTTTCTTT.

The J gene is TRBJ2-2, the V gene TRBV11-2; D is unresolved. V lost 6 bases to trimming and J lost 4 bases, with 15 bases between them. This CDR3 has 15 amino acids. Germline CDR1 reads SGHAT; CDR2 reads FQNNGV. CDR3 DNA sequence: TGTGCCAGCAGTTTAACGGCGTTGGGCACCGGGGAGCTGTTTTTT. It translates to CASSLTALGTGELFF.

This clonotype was counted at least ten times. The chain is built from TRBV2 and TRBJ1-1; weak D call: TRBD1 (6 bases). CDR3 length: 12 residues. Germline CDR1 SNHLY, CDR2 FYNNEI. The V end was cut by 8 bases, the J end by 1 base, with 8 bases between. CDR3 sequence (DNA): TGTGCCAGCGCCAGGGGGAACACTGAAGCTTTCTTT. Protein sequence: CASARGNTEAFF.

As for this clonotype: At one of its ends the junction is not consistent with the germline gene, which may arise from a read error. The J gene is TRBJ2-1, the V gene TRBV11-3; a possible D gene is TRBD1 (5 bases). The CDR3 extends over 17 amino acids. Germline CDR1 reads SGHNT; CDR2 reads YENEEA. CDR3 nucleotide sequence: TGTGCCAGCAGCCCGCACCATGCACGTGGGGCTAGTAATGAGCAGTCCTTC. It codes for CASSPHHARGASNEQSF.

As concerns this clonotype: One base away lies a much larger clone, so this may be a sequencing read error. The chain combines TRBV7-8 with TRBJ1-5; 9 bases map to TRBD1. In germline, CDR1 is SGHVS, CDR2 FQNEAQ. This CDR3 region has 16 residues. CDR3 sequence reads: CATSRDRAVSNQPHHF. In DNA, the CDR3 is TGTGCCACGAGTCGGGACAGGGCGGTAAGCAATCAGCCCCATCATTTT.

This clonotype was seen ten or more times. The V and J genes are TRBV10-1 and TRBJ1-6; possibly TRBD1 for D (6 bases). The V end lost 6 bases, the J end lost 7 bases, and 10 bases lay between the germline ends. Germline loops: CDR1 WNHNN, CDR2 SYGVQD (reference sequence). The CDR3 runs to 13 residues. The CDR3 sequence is CASRRDNNSPLHF. The CDR3 coding sequence is TGCGCCAGCAGGAGGGACAACAATTCACCCCTCCACTTT.

This clonotype was seen many times. The chain joins TRBV7-3 to TRBJ2-3; 9 bases are a match to TRBD1. The CDR3 sequence is 14 residues long. Per germline, CDR1 SGHTA and CDR2 FQGTGA. Trimming at V came to 4 bases and at J to 4 bases, leaving 3 bases not matched to a gene. The CDR3 loop reads CASSSTGGADTQYF. Here the CDR3 DNA reads TGTGCCAGCAGCTCGACAGGGGGTGCAGATACGCAGTATTTT.